Listed here are 20 T cell receptor beta chains from one sample, sequenced in a study of vaccination and CD4 T cells after COVID-19. These TCRs' antigens remain unknown. Treatment: approximately nine-day PBMC culture with coronavirus spike peptide pools or control peptides (ViraFEST assay). The Oncomine TCR Beta short-read assay sequenced DNA from cultured CD4+ T cells. TCRdb analysed the PCR reads with MiXCR anew, one entry per CDR3 protein. The sample shows 8,400 or so distinct CDR3 sequences, roughly 57% of them seen only once. Sequences were derived from cultured CD4+ T cells from blood, sampled after SARS-CoV-2 vaccination. The receptors shown here come from a human donor with COVID-19.

The V and J genes are TRBV4-3 and TRBJ2-5, with 8 bases lining up with TRBD2. This CDR3 region has 16 residues. CDR1 and CDR2 from the germline V gene are LGHNA and YSLEER. V was pared by 4 bases and J by 2 bases, with 9 bases of the junction left unmatched. CDR3 in amino acids: CASSPTKEREQETQYF. CDR3 coding DNA: TGCGCCAGCAGCCCTACGAAAGAGCGGGAGCAAGAGACCCAGTACTTC.

This clonotype was seen only a few times. The V call is TRBV20-1, the J call TRBJ1-5, with 8 bases identical to TRBD1. The germline V gene encodes CDR1 DFQATT and CDR2 SNEGSKA (reference sequence). J gave up 7 bases and V 6 bases, and 5 bases lay outside the gene matches. The CDR3 covers 12 residues. CDR3: CSARQGKQPQHF. The CDR3 DNA reads as TGCAGTGCCCGACAGGGGAAACAGCCCCAGCATTTT.

This clonotype has a handful of counts. V and J are TRBV20-1 and TRBJ1-6; a weak D match, TRBD1 (5 bases). The germline gives CDR1 DFQATT, CDR2 SNEGSKA (reference sequence). CDR3 length equals 17 residues. Trimming removed 5 bases from V and 0 bases from J, with 17 bases in between. The CDR3 sequence: CSARDWGVSSYNSPLHF. The CDR3, as DNA: TGCAGTGCTCGTGATTGGGGGGTGAGCTCCTATAATTCACCCCTCCACTTT.

This chain links TRBV27 with TRBJ1-5; no definite D call. This CDR3 comprises 14 residues. The V end lost 2 bases, the J end lost 6 bases, and 11 bases lay between the germline ends. CDR1 and CDR2 (germline): MNHEY, SMNVEV (reference sequence). The CDR3, as DNA: TGTGCCAGCAGTTTAAGTACAGCTCGTCAGCCCCAGCATTTT. It encodes CASSLSTARQPQHF.

This clonotype was counted a few times. The V call is TRBV7-2, the J call TRBJ1-2, with no clear D. V dropped 4 bases and J dropped 1 base, with 7 bases sitting between them. Germline V gene data show CDR1 as SGHTA and CDR2 as FQGNSA. The CDR3 is 13 residues long. CDR3 DNA: TGTGCCAGCAGCTCATACATTAACTATGGCTACACCTTC. Its translation: CASSSYINYGYTF.

This clonotype occurred a few times. This sequence joins TRBV30 and TRBJ1-2; TRBD1 agrees at 7 bases. CDR3 size: 15 residues. Trimming cost V 0 bases and J 5 bases; bases outside gene matches: 9. Germline V CDR1 and CDR2: GTSNPN, SVGIG (reference sequence). The CDR3 DNA reads TGTGCCTGGAGTGTTCGGCGCATACAGGGGTATGGCTACACCTTC. Translated, it gives CAWSVRRIQGYGYTF.

This chain links TRBV28 with TRBJ1-5; possibly TRBD1 for D (5 bases). From germline, CDR1 is MDHEN and CDR2 SYDVKM. V was shortened by 6 bases and J by 5 bases, with 17 bases between the two germline ends. The CDR3 has 15 residues. The CDR3 is CASSPKGGGDQPQHF. The CDR3 bases are TGTGCCAGCAGCCCGAAGGGTGGGGGAGATCAGCCCCAGCATTTT.

This chain links TRBV20-1 with TRBJ1-1; weak D call: TRBD1 (6 bases). CDR3 length equals 14 residues. V was cut by 3 bases and J by 4 bases, with 15 bases left in between. Germline V gene data show CDR1 as DFQATT and CDR2 as SNEGSKA (reference sequence). CDR3 nucleotide sequence: TGCAGTGCTAGGAGGGGGGCTCGTTTCACTGAAGCTTTCTTT. It codes for CSARRGARFTEAFF.

This chain joins TRBV20-1 and TRBJ1-2; maybe TRBD1 (6 bases). V lost 5 bases and J 2 bases, leaving 12 bases between the germline ends. This CDR3 is built from 13 residues. Germline V gene data show CDR1 as DFQATT and CDR2 as SNEGSKA (reference sequence). CDR3 bases: TGCAGTGCTCTTACAGGGTTCAACTATGGCTACACCTTC. Translation: CSALTGFNYGYTF.

Regarding this clonotype: A read error may produce the germline difference seen at one junction end. The genes are TRBV20-1 and TRBJ2-5, with D possibly being TRBD2 (6 bases). Germline CDR1 and CDR2: DFQATT and SNEGSKA (reference sequence). The CDR3 is 15 amino acids. CDR3 nucleotides: TGCAGTGTTAGAGATGGCCGGGACTCGGGGGAGACCCAGTACTTC. Its translation is CSVRDGRDSGETQYF.

In this sample, this clonotype is medium-sized. The J gene is TRBJ1-2, the V gene TRBV5-1; TRBD1 agrees at 10 bases. This CDR3 is built from 17 residues. Germline assignment: CDR1 SGHRS and CDR2 YFSETQ. V trimming: 4 bases; J trimming: 4 bases; junction bases outside the gene matches: 13. The CDR3 protein is CASSPRVAGQGTYGYTF. CDR3 bases: TGCGCCAGCAGCCCCAGGGTAGCGGGACAGGGGACCTATGGCTACACCTTC.

This chain uses TRBV6-1 with TRBJ1-6; 10 nucleotides match TRBD1. Per germline, CDR1 MNHNS and CDR2 SASEGT. This CDR3 has 19 residues. V gave up 5 bases and J gave up 6 bases; unmatched junction bases: 16. CDR3 sequence reads: CASSKIRRDRGLLNSPLHF. CDR3 in DNA: TGTGCCAGCAGTAAAATTCGCCGGGACAGGGGACTCCTTAATTCACCCCTCCACTTT.

This chain connects TRBV5-4 to TRBJ1-2; D is possibly TRBD1 (5 bases). The V end was cut by 1 base, the J end by 4 bases, with 8 bases between. The CDR3 contains 13 residues. From germline, CDR1 is SGHNT and CDR2 YYREEE (reference sequence). This chain's CDR3 is CASSLSGTYGYTF. The CDR3 bases are TGTGCCAGCAGCTTGAGTGGGACCTATGGCTACACCTTC.

This clonotype was seen a handful of times. The chain uses TRBV7-9 and TRBJ2-5; possible D gene TRBD2, 5 bases. CDR1 and CDR2 (germline): SEHNR, FQNEAQ (reference sequence). Trimming cost V 2 bases and J 2 bases, with 9 bases left between them. This CDR3 has 14 amino acids. CDR3 bases: TGTGCCAGCAGCTTATCTACTAGTCAAGAGACCCAGTACTTC. Amino acid sequence: CASSLSTSQETQYF.

This clonotype turned up a few times. The chain uses TRBV7-2 and TRBJ1-5; D may be TRBD1 (6 bases). Trimming removed 1 base from V and 3 bases from J, with 10 bases in between. The CDR3 consists of 15 residues. Germline CDR1 reads SGHTA; CDR2 reads FQGNSA. The CDR3 here is CASSLGGAINQPQHF. CDR3 nucleotides: TGTGCCAGCAGCTTAGGGGGGGCTATCAATCAGCCCCAGCATTTT.

This chain connects TRBV27 to TRBJ2-2; D is perhaps TRBD1 or TRBD2 (5 bases each). The CDR3 consists of 16 residues. Trimming left V 8 bases short and J 2 bases short, with 18 bases between. In germline, CDR1 is MNHEY, CDR2 SMNVEV (reference sequence). CDR3 nucleotides: TGTGCCAGCGGTGTCCTGGGGACGGTAAACACCGGGGAGCTGTTTTTT. This sequence encodes CASGVLGTVNTGELFF.

The chain employs TRBV27 and TRBJ2-3, with unresolved D. Trimming removed 5 bases at V and 0 bases at J, with 9 bases between. CDR1 and CDR2 (germline): MNHEY, SMNVEV (reference sequence). This CDR3 is built from 14 residues. This chain's CDR3 is CASSHGTSTDTQYF. CDR3 coding DNA: TGTGCCAGCAGTCACGGTACTAGCACAGATACGCAGTATTTT.

CDR3: CASSTQGYGYTF. CDR3 sequence (DNA): TGTGCCAGCAGTACGCAAGGATATGGCTACACCTTC. The genes are TRBV27 and TRBJ1-2; D gene uncertain. This CDR3 is 12 amino acids long. Germline lookup yields CDR1 MNHEY and CDR2 SMNVEV (reference sequence). V shed 5 bases and J shed 5 bases, with 9 bases lying between them.

This clonotype has a handful of counts. V usage is TRBV21-1 and J usage is TRBJ2-7; the table gives TRBD2 as D, unverified against the DNA. TRBV21-1 counts as a pseudogene. The CDR3 has 15 residues. The CDR3 DNA reads TGTGCCAGCAGCAAACTAGGCGGGGGGGCCTACGAGCAGTACTTC. Its protein product is CASSKLGGGAYEQYF.

This chain uses TRBV7-9 with TRBJ2-7; D might be TRBD2 (5 bases). V was pared by 5 bases and J by 3 bases, with 8 bases between. Germline V gives CDR1 SEHNR, CDR2 FQNEAQ (reference sequence). This CDR3 spans 12 amino acids. The CDR3 coding sequence is TGTGCCAGCAGCAACCGGGACTACGAGCAGTACTTC. Amino acid sequence: CASSNRDYEQYF.